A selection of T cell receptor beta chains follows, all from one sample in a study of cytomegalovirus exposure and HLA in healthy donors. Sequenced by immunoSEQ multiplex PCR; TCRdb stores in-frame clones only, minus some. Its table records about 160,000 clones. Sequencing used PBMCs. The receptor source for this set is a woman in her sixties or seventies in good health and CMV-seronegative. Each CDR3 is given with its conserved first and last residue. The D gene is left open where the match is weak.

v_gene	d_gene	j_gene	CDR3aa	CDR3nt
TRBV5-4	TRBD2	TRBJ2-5	CASSLLLAGEQETQYF	TGTGCCAGCAGCCTGTTACTAGCGGGGGAACAAGAGACCCAGTACTTC
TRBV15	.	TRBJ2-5	CATSRVTEGETQYF	TGTGCCACCAGCAGAGTGACAGAAGGAGAGACCCAGTACTTC
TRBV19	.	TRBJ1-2	CASSIQGYGYTF	TGTGCCAGTAGTATCCAGGGATATGGCTACACCTTC
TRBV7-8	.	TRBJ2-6	CASSLVRVYGANVLTF	TGTGCCAGCAGCTTAGTACGAGTTTACGGGGCCAACGTCCTGACTTTC
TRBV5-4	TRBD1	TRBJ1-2	CASSPDRDYGYTF	TGTGCCAGCAGCCCGGACAGGGACTATGGCTACACCTTC
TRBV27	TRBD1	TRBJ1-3	CASIDPGGTIYF	TGTGCCAGCATTGATCCAGGGGGCACCATATATTTT
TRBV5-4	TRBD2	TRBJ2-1	CASSLGGLAGGAPGEQFF	TGTGCCAGCAGCCTGGGGGGACTAGCGGGGGGCGCCCCCGGTGAGCAGTTCTTC
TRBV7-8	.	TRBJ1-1	CASSQYQPEAFF	TGTGCCAGCAGCCAGTATCAACCTGAAGCTTTCTTT
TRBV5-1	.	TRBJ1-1	CASRQSDSFSEAFF	TGCGCCAGCAGACAATCGGACAGCTTCTCTGAAGCTTTCTTT
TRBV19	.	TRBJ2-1	CASSIISGHGYNEQFF	TGTGCCAGTAGTATAATTTCCGGACACGGATACAATGAGCAGTTCTTC
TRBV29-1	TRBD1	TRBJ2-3	CSASTGGSTDTQYF	TGCAGCGCCTCAACAGGGGGCAGCACAGATACGCAGTATTTT
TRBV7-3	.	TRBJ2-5	CASSLGRREAQYF	TGTGCCAGCAGCTTGGGCAGGAGGGAGGCCCAGTACTTC
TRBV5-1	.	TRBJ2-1	CASSLSNYNEQFF	TGCGCCAGCAGCTTATCAAACTACAATGAGCAGTTCTTC
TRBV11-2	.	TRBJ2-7	CASSMNVGGAGEQYF	TGTGCCAGCAGCATGAACGTAGGGGGGGCTGGGGAGCAGTACTTC
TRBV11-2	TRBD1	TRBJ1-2	CASSLESRGYGYTF	TGTGCCAGCAGCTTAGAATCCAGGGGGTATGGCTACACCTTC
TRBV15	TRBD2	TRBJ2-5	CATSRGQLAGGHQETQYF	TGTGCCACCAGCAGAGGGCAGCTAGCGGGAGGCCACCAAGAGACCCAGTACTTC
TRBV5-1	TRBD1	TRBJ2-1	CASSSNTGAWSEQFF	TGCGCCAGCAGCTCGAACACAGGGGCCTGGAGTGAGCAGTTCTTC
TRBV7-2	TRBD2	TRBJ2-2	CASSLATGTSRTGELFF	TGTGCCAGCAGCTTAGCGACCGGGACTAGCAGGACCGGGGAGCTGTTTTTT
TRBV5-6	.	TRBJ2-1	CASSLSGYEQFF	TGTGCCAGCAGCTTGAGCGGTTATGAGCAGTTCTTC
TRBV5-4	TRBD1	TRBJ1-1	CASSPTRTGNTEAFF	TGTGCCAGCAGTCCCACCCGGACAGGGAACACTGAAGCTTTCTTT
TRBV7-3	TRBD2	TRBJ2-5	CASSLGTSPAETQYF	TGTGCCAGCAGCTTGGGGACTAGTCCAGCAGAGACCCAGTACTTC
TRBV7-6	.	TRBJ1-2	CASSGTGAGGYTF	TGTGCCAGCAGCGGTACAGGAGCTGGTGGCTACACCTTC
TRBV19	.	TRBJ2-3	CASSIGVTGTDTQYF	TGTGCCAGTAGTATCGGAGTAACAGGGACAGATACGCAGTATTTT
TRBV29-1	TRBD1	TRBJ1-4	CSAEGQGNEKLFF	TGCAGCGCCGAGGGACAGGGTAATGAAAAACTGTTTTTT
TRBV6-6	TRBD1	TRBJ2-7	CASSYTTGTGVGEQYF	TGTGCCAGCAGTTACACAACCGGGACAGGGGTGGGCGAGCAGTACTTC
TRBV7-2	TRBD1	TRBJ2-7	CASSLVGQSSYEQYF	TGTGCCAGCAGCTTAGTGGGACAGAGCTCCTACGAGCAGTACTTC
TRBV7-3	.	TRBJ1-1	CASSFAVNTEAFF	TGTGCCAGCAGCTTTGCAGTGAACACTGAAGCTTTCTTT
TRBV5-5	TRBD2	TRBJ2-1	CASSLWYPAGVYNEQFF	TGTGCCAGCAGCTTGTGGTATCCAGCGGGAGTTTACAATGAGCAGTTCTTC
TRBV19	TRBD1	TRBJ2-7	CASSIDRVGQGTDEQYF	TGTGCCAGTAGTATAGATCGGGTCGGACAGGGCACGGACGAGCAGTACTTC
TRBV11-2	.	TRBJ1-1	CASSLQMENTEAFF	TGTGCCAGCAGCCTACAGATGGAGAACACTGAAGCTTTCTTT
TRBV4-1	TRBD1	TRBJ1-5	CASSQVGTGNQPQHF	TGCGCCAGCAGCCAAGTTGGGACAGGAAATCAGCCCCAGCATTTT
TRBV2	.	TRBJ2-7	CASQETVYEQYF	TGTGCCAGCCAAGAGACAGTTTACGAGCAGTACTTC
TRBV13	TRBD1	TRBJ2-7	CASSPRTGMYEQYF	TGTGCCAGCAGCCCTAGGACAGGGATGTACGAGCAGTACTTC
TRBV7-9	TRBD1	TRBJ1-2	CASSLGTGGVDGYTF	TGTGCCAGCAGCCTAGGGACAGGGGGCGTCGATGGCTACACCTTC
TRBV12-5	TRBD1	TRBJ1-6	CASGFRDSYNSPLHF	TGTGCTAGTGGTTTTAGGGACAGCTATAATTCACCCCTCCACTTT
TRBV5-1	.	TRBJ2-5	CASSSQVEETQYF	TGCGCCAGCAGCTCACAGGTCGAAGAGACCCAGTACTTC
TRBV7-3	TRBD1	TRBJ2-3	CASSLERGHTDTQYF	TGTGCCAGCAGCTTAGAAAGGGGGCACACAGATACGCAGTATTTT
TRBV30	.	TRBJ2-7	CAWRSESVQYF	TGTGCCTGGAGGTCCGAGAGCGTGCAGTACTTC
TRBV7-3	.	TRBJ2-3	CASSLIGAAGTGTDTQYF	TGTGCCAGCAGCTTAATTGGGGCGGCGGGTACAGGGACAGATACGCAGTATTTT
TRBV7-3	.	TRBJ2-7	CASSAGQEQYF	TGTGCCAGCAGCGCAGGACAGGAGCAGTACTTC
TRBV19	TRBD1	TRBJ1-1	CASSINPAGGTEAFF	TGTGCCAGTAGTATAAACCCGGCAGGGGGCACTGAAGCTTTCTTT
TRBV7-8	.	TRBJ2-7	CASAKLGSSYEQYF	TGTGCCAGCGCCAAATTGGGCAGCTCCTACGAGCAGTACTTC
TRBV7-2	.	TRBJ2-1	CASSVGTAREQFF	TGTGCCAGCAGCGTCGGGACTGCCAGGGAGCAGTTCTTC
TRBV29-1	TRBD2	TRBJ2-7	CSVGREGLYEQYF	TGCAGCGTTGGGCGGGAGGGCCTTTACGAGCAGTACTTC
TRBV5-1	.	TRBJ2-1	CASSLDPAGTYNEQFF	TGCGCCAGCAGCTTGGACCCAGCGGGTACCTACAATGAGCAGTTCTTC
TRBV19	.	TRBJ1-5	CASRPTGVNQPQHF	TGTGCCAGTAGACCGACAGGCGTCAATCAGCCCCAGCATTTT